This passage covers 30 T cell receptor beta chains from one sample sequenced in a study of monozygotic twins with inflammatory bowel disease. TCRdb re-called the 5' RACE reads; one entry per CDR3 protein, DNA not given. This sample's table has just over 300,000 distinct CDR3 sequences. Sequencing was carried out using blood. The receptors were sampled from a human donor with ulcerative colitis or Crohn's disease, or a healthy co-twin of an affected twin (not recorded which).

This sequence joins TRBV7-2 and TRBJ2-1. The CDR3 contains 13 residues. Germline V gene sequence: CDR1 SGHTA, CDR2 FQGNSA. This chain's CDR3 is CASSSTSFSEQFF.

The rearrangement joins TRBV3-1 to TRBJ2-7; TCRdb's D call of TRBD2 is untestable without DNA. The CDR3 covers 19 residues. Looked up from germline, CDR1 is LGHDT and CDR2 is YNNKEL (reference sequence). CDR3 region: CASTRGAGIPGGGSYEQYF.

The V call is TRBV24-1, the J call TRBJ2-5; as DNA is missing, the TRBD1 call by TCRdb cannot be tested. CDR1 and CDR2 (germline): KGHDR, SFDVKD. The CDR3 length is 15 residues. The CDR3 loop is CATSDAREPQETQYF.

The rearrangement joins TRBV2 to TRBJ1-4; TCRdb reports TRBD1, a call that lacks DNA to check it against. This CDR3 comprises 17 residues. In germline, CDR1 is SNHLY, CDR2 FYNNEI. CDR3: CASSVQPGFPGSEKLFF.

The gene calls are TRBV5-4 and TRBJ2-2; TCRdb outputs TRBD2, but without DNA this stays unchecked. Germline V gene data show CDR1 as SGHNT and CDR2 as YYREEE (reference sequence). This CDR3 is built from 15 residues. The CDR3: CVSRPGTSGTGELFF.

The chain recombines TRBV4-2 with TRBJ1-6; with no DNA, the TCRdb D assignment of TRBD1 cannot be verified. Germline assignment: CDR1 LGHNA and CDR2 YNFKEQ. This CDR3 has 15 residues. The CDR3 loop is CASSHQTGGNSPLHF.

V gene TRBV18 combines with J gene TRBJ2-7; TCRdb returns TRBD1, unconfirmable since there is no DNA. The CDR3 consists of 13 residues. Germline values: CDR1 KGHSH, CDR2 LQKENI. The CDR3 protein is CASSPDRGGEQYF.

This rearrangement joins TRBV7-2 to TRBJ2-5. Germline V lookup: CDR1 SGHTA, CDR2 FQGNSA. The CDR3 extends over 16 amino acids. CDR3 residues: CASSLGGLSFQETQYF.

The V and J genes are TRBV30 and TRBJ2-7; TCRdb lists TRBD2, though no DNA is available to test this call. Per the germline V gene, CDR1 is GTSNPN and CDR2 is SVGIG (reference sequence). The CDR3 is made up of 13 amino acids. This CDR3 reads CAWTGGAAYEQYF.

V gene TRBV6-5 combines with J gene TRBJ2-3; TCRdb calls TRBD2, which cannot be checked without DNA. This CDR3 contains 15 residues. CDR1 and CDR2 from the germline V gene are MNHEY and SVGAGI. The CDR3 is CASCPSGGYTDTQYF.

The chain has TRBV7-2 and TRBJ2-1; checking the TCRdb D call of TRBD1 is not possible without DNA. Germline V gene sequence: CDR1 SGHTA, CDR2 FQGNSA. The CDR3 is 16 amino acids. The CDR3 is CASSLELTRRGYEQFF.

This rearrangement joins TRBV7-8 to TRBJ2-1; TCRdb picks TRBD2, but there is no DNA to check that call. Germline V CDR1 and CDR2: SGHVS, FQNEAQ. This CDR3 region has 14 residues. CDR3 amino acids: CASSPMGLAREQFF.

The chain couples TRBV9 to TRBJ2-3; the D call of TRBD1 rests on TCRdb alone, since no DNA is present to check it. The CDR3 runs to 15 residues. Germline lookup yields CDR1 SGDLS and CDR2 YYNGEE. This CDR3 reads CASTPGISYTDTQYF.

V gene TRBV29-1 combines with J gene TRBJ2-7; TCRdb's D gene call, TRBD2, goes unchecked for lack of DNA. Germline loops: CDR1 SQVTM, CDR2 ANQGSEA. This CDR3 is built from 13 residues. The CDR3 spells CSAGGGSQYEQYF.

The genes are TRBV6-2 or TRBV6-3 and TRBJ2-1; the D call of TRBD1 rests on TCRdb alone, since no DNA is present to check it. Germline V lookup: CDR1 MNHEY, CDR2 SVGEGT. This CDR3 has 13 residues. CDR3 protein: CASTPVELNEQFF.

This chain uses TRBV10-3 with TRBJ1-2; the D call of TRBD1 rests on TCRdb alone, since no DNA is present to check it. CDR1 and CDR2 (germline): ENHRY, SYGVKD. CDR3 length: 13 amino acids. Here the CDR3 reads CAISAIPGYGYTF.

This chain links TRBV18 with TRBJ2-5; TCRdb selects TRBD1, and the lack of DNA leaves this call unchecked. Germline V gene sequence: CDR1 KGHSH, CDR2 LQKENI. This CDR3 is built from 16 residues. CDR3: CASSPRSKTGEETQYF.

The chain is built from TRBV7-2 and TRBJ1-1. This CDR3 has 11 residues. Germline V CDR1 and CDR2: SGHTA, FQGNSA. This CDR3 reads CASRKNTEAFF.

The rearrangement joins TRBV7-2 to TRBJ2-7; TCRdb outputs TRBD1, but without DNA this stays unchecked. CDR1 and CDR2 (germline): SGHTA, FQGNSA. The CDR3 runs 15 residues. CDR3 sequence reads: CASTPGGSGPYEQYF.

The V call is TRBV6-4, the J call TRBJ2-2; the TCRdb D gene call, TRBD1, has no DNA to confirm it. The CDR3 extends over 15 amino acids. Per the germline V gene, CDR1 is MRHNA and CDR2 is SNTAGT. The CDR3 sequence: CASSKDSANTGELFF.

This rearrangement joins TRBV12-3 or TRBV12-4 to TRBJ1-5; with no DNA, the TCRdb D assignment of TRBD1 cannot be verified. The CDR3 is 16 residues long. CDR3: CASSHTGQGRDQPQHF.

CDR3: CASSQGGETFF. This sequence joins TRBV7-2 and TRBJ1-1; TCRdb proposes TRBD1, but this gene call is untestable without DNA. The CDR3 spans 11 residues. From germline, CDR1 is SGHTA and CDR2 FQGNSA. Full variable domain (outside the CDR3, taken from reference TRBV7-2 and TRBJ1-1): GAGVSQSPSNKVTEKGKDVELRCDPISGHTALYWYRQSLGQGLEFLIYFQGNSAPDKSGLPSDRFSAERTGGSVSTLTIQRTQQEDSAVYLCASSQGGETFFGQGTRLTVV.

V gene TRBV20-1 combines with J gene TRBJ1-4. Germline V gene data show CDR1 as DFQATT and CDR2 as SNEGSKA (reference sequence). The CDR3 has 14 residues. This chain's CDR3 is CSARSWEANEKLFF.

V is TRBV7-9 and J is TRBJ1-4; with no DNA, the TCRdb D assignment of TRBD1 cannot be verified. CDR3 length: 16 residues. Germline lookup yields CDR1 SEHNR and CDR2 FQNEAQ (reference sequence). CDR3 in amino acids: CASSSGSFGGSEKLFF.

The rearrangement links TRBV20-1 to TRBJ2-7; TCRdb designates TRBD1, a call that cannot be tested without DNA. This CDR3 spans 12 amino acids. Germline V gene data show CDR1 as DFQATT and CDR2 as SNEGSKA (reference sequence). CDR3 sequence: CSARVGGYEQYF.

The chain couples TRBV30 to TRBJ2-1; with no DNA, the TCRdb D assignment of TRBD2 cannot be verified. Looked up from germline, CDR1 is GTSNPN and CDR2 is SVGIG (reference sequence). The CDR3 length is 12 residues. CDR3 residues: CAWSVRGFGSFF. The whole variable domain, filled in from reference TRBV30 and TRBJ2-1, reads SQTIHQWPATLVQPVGSPLSLECTVEGTSNPNLYWYRQAAGRGLQLLFYSVGIGQISSEVPQNLSASRPQDRQFILSSKKLLLSDSGFYLCAWSVRGFGSFFGPGTRLTVL.

The chain recombines TRBV12-3 or TRBV12-4 with TRBJ2-6. The CDR3 totals 15 residues. CDR3 region: CASRVLSSGANVLTF.

V gene TRBV5-1 combines with J gene TRBJ2-2; TCRdb lists TRBD1, though no DNA is available to test this call. The germline V gene encodes CDR1 SGHRS and CDR2 YFSETQ. The CDR3 is 16 residues long. CDR3 protein: CASSLAETGRTGELFF.

The chain links TRBV11-2 to TRBJ2-1; TCRdb calls TRBD1, which cannot be checked without DNA. Germline assignment: CDR1 SGHAT and CDR2 FQNNGV. This CDR3 is 16 amino acids long. The CDR3: CASSPRRGPFHNEQFF.

CDR3 in amino acids: CSVPTTGTRDTQYF. The genes are TRBV29-1 and TRBJ2-3; the TCRdb D gene call, TRBD1, has no DNA to confirm it. In germline, CDR1 is SQVTM, CDR2 ANQGSEA. The CDR3 covers 14 residues.